These T cell receptor beta chains were read from a single sample in a study of CD8 T cell repertoires and HIV-1 epitope variants. Their target antigens are unknown. This table comes from immunoSEQ multiplex PCR, and its TCRdb copy is limited to in-frame clones, with some not included. The data hold 5,500 or so clones, with around 71% observed a single time. The sequenced sample was cultured CD8+ T cells derived from PBMCs. The receptors here all came from a male donor with HIV. The CDR3 runs from the conserved cysteine through the conserved F or W. A D gene is named only where the DNA matches it firmly. Not every row has a clone size; where given, it reads once, few, many or a size class.

v_gene: TRBV6-5; d_gene: .; abundance: .; j_gene: TRBJ1-4; CDR3nt: TGTGCCAGCAGTTACTCAGGTAGACCGGAGGAAAAACTGTTTTTT; CDR3aa: CASSYSGRPEEKLFF
v_gene: TRBV7-9; d_gene: TRBD1; abundance: .; j_gene: TRBJ2-3; CDR3nt: TGTGCCAGCAGCCAAGGACAGGGAGCTAGCACAGATACGCAGTATTTT; CDR3aa: CASSQGQGASTDTQYF
v_gene: TRBV5-8; d_gene: .; abundance: .; j_gene: TRBJ2-1; CDR3nt: TGTGCCAGCAGCCGGGACTTCAATGAGCAGTTCTTC; CDR3aa: CASSRDFNEQFF
v_gene: TRBV10-2; d_gene: TRBD2; abundance: .; j_gene: TRBJ2-3; CDR3nt: TGCGCCAGCAGTGAGATAGGACTAGCGGGCGATACGCAGTATTTT; CDR3aa: CASSEIGLAGDTQYF
v_gene: TRBV7-2; d_gene: TRBD1; abundance: .; j_gene: TRBJ2-7; CDR3nt: TGTGCCAGCGGTCCAGGGGGATCCGAGCAGTACTTC; CDR3aa: CASGPGGSEQYF
v_gene: TRBV19; d_gene: TRBD1; abundance: .; j_gene: TRBJ1-1; CDR3nt: TGTGCCAGTAGTATTGGGACAGGGAAGGACACTGAAGCTTTCTTT; CDR3aa: CASSIGTGKDTEAFF
v_gene: TRBV4-2; d_gene: TRBD2; abundance: .; j_gene: TRBJ2-4; CDR3nt: TGTGCCAGCAGCCCGAGACTAGCCGGGGCCAAAAACATTCAGTACTTC; CDR3aa: CASSPRLAGAKNIQYF
v_gene: TRBV11-3; d_gene: TRBD1; abundance: once; j_gene: TRBJ2-1; CDR3nt: TGTGCCAGCAGCTCGGACAGGGATGAGCAGTTCTTC; CDR3aa: CASSSDRDEQFF
v_gene: TRBV6-5; d_gene: .; abundance: .; j_gene: TRBJ2-1; CDR3nt: TGTGCCAGCATGGGGCGTCCGGGGTACAATGAGCAGTTCTTC; CDR3aa: CASMGRPGYNEQFF
v_gene: TRBV7-2; d_gene: TRBD1; abundance: .; j_gene: TRBJ1-2; CDR3nt: TGTGCCAGCAGCTTACAGGGGGCCCCTAACTATGGCTACACCTTC; CDR3aa: CASSLQGAPNYGYTF
v_gene: TRBV7-9; d_gene: .; abundance: .; j_gene: TRBJ1-1; CDR3nt: TGTGCCAGCAGCTTAGCCCAAAGGGGCACTGAAGCTTTCTTT; CDR3aa: CASSLAQRGTEAFF
v_gene: TRBV4-2; d_gene: TRBD2; abundance: .; j_gene: TRBJ2-1; CDR3nt: TGTGCCAGCAGCCCCCGGGGGACTATAAGCCTCAATGAGCAGTTCTTC; CDR3aa: CASSPRGTISLNEQFF
v_gene: TRBV5-1; d_gene: TRBD1; abundance: few; j_gene: TRBJ1-1; CDR3nt: TGCGCCAGCAGCTTAATCCGACAGGGGGGGAGCACTGAAGCTTTCTTT; CDR3aa: CASSLIRQGGSTEAFF
v_gene: TRBV23-1; d_gene: .; abundance: .; j_gene: TRBJ1-5; CDR3nt: TGCGCCAGCACCATAGGTCAGCCCCAGCATTTT; CDR3aa: CASTIGQPQHF
v_gene: TRBV7-9; d_gene: .; abundance: .; j_gene: TRBJ1-5; CDR3nt: TGTGCCAGCAGCGATGCTCGGGCTGGGGGCAATCAGCCCCAGCATTTT; CDR3aa: CASSDARAGGNQPQHF
v_gene: TRBV14; d_gene: .; abundance: .; j_gene: TRBJ2-4; CDR3nt: TGTGCCAGCAGCCAAGCCCCCAAAAACATTCAGTACTTC; CDR3aa: CASSQAPKNIQYF
v_gene: TRBV5-4; d_gene: .; abundance: .; j_gene: TRBJ1-4; CDR3nt: TGTGCCAGCAGCTTGGGGAAAGATCATATACAGGAAAAACTGTTTTTT; CDR3aa: CASSLGKDHIQEKLFF
v_gene: TRBV28; d_gene: .; abundance: .; j_gene: TRBJ1-4; CDR3nt: TGTGCCAGCAGTCAAATAACGGGGGAAAAACTGTTTTTT; CDR3aa: CASSQITGEKLFF
v_gene: TRBV27; d_gene: TRBD2; abundance: .; j_gene: TRBJ2-3; CDR3nt: TGTGCCAGCACCCCGACCACGACTAGCGGGCGTAGCACAGATACGCAGTATTTT; CDR3aa: CASTPTTTSGRSTDTQYF
v_gene: TRBV28; d_gene: TRBD1; abundance: .; j_gene: TRBJ2-1; CDR3nt: TGTGCCAGCAGTCTCGGGACAGCTTACAATGAGCAGTTCTTC; CDR3aa: CASSLGTAYNEQFF
v_gene: TRBV9; d_gene: .; abundance: few; j_gene: TRBJ2-7; CDR3nt: TGTGCCAGCACCGTAGGGGTATCCCCCGACGAGCAGTACTTC; CDR3aa: CASTVGVSPDEQYF
v_gene: TRBV19; d_gene: .; abundance: .; j_gene: TRBJ2-7; CDR3nt: TGTGCCAGTAGCGTGACAGGTCACGGAGGCTACGAGCAGTACTTC; CDR3aa: CASSVTGHGGYEQYF
v_gene: TRBV6-1; d_gene: .; abundance: few; j_gene: TRBJ2-7; CDR3nt: TGTGCCAGCAGTGAAGGAGCAGGTCCCTACGAGCAGTACTTC; CDR3aa: CASSEGAGPYEQYF
v_gene: TRBV19; d_gene: .; abundance: once; j_gene: TRBJ2-7; CDR3nt: TGTGCCAGTAGTACGGACGGCTCCTACGAGCAGTACTTC; CDR3aa: CASSTDGSYEQYF
v_gene: TRBV9; d_gene: TRBD1; abundance: .; j_gene: TRBJ2-1; CDR3nt: TGTGCCAGCAGCCGACAGGGTATGGGTCACAATGAGCAGTTCTTC; CDR3aa: CASSRQGMGHNEQFF
v_gene: TRBV7-2; d_gene: TRBD2; abundance: .; j_gene: TRBJ2-3; CDR3nt: TGTGCCAGCAGCGTGGTACCCAGCGGGGCCACAGATACGCAGTATTTT; CDR3aa: CASSVVPSGATDTQYF
v_gene: TRBV5-1; d_gene: .; abundance: .; j_gene: TRBJ2-1; CDR3nt: TGCGCCAGCAGCTTGGACAGTTACAATGAGCAGTTCTTC; CDR3aa: CASSLDSYNEQFF
v_gene: TRBV9; d_gene: .; abundance: .; j_gene: TRBJ1-3; CDR3nt: TGTGCCAGCAGCGCCCGGGACGCTCTGAGGAACACCATATATTTT; CDR3aa: CASSARDALRNTIYF
v_gene: TRBV28; d_gene: .; abundance: few; j_gene: TRBJ2-7; CDR3nt: TGTGCCAGCACCAAGGGGTGGGGGGCCGCCTACGAGCAGTACTTC; CDR3aa: CASTKGWGAAYEQYF
v_gene: TRBV27; d_gene: TRBD2; abundance: few; j_gene: TRBJ2-7; CDR3nt: TGTGCCAGCAGTTTATACCTAGCGGGGGGCTACGAGCAGTACTTC; CDR3aa: CASSLYLAGGYEQYF
v_gene: TRBV6-6; d_gene: .; abundance: .; j_gene: TRBJ1-6; CDR3nt: TGTGCCAGCAGTCCGACAAGGAGCTCCTATAATTCACCCCTCCACTTT; CDR3aa: CASSPTRSSYNSPLHF
v_gene: TRBV28; d_gene: .; abundance: .; j_gene: TRBJ2-5; CDR3nt: TGTGCCAGCAGTTTGGGAGGCAGACAAGAGACCCAGTACTTC; CDR3aa: CASSLGGRQETQYF
v_gene: TRBV10-2; d_gene: TRBD1; abundance: .; j_gene: TRBJ2-7; CDR3nt: TGCGCCAGCAGCGACTGGACAGGGAATTCCTACGAGCAGTACTTC; CDR3aa: CASSDWTGNSYEQYF
v_gene: TRBV6-1; d_gene: .; abundance: once; j_gene: TRBJ1-1; CDR3nt: TGTGCCAGCAGTGAATGGCGCGGGAACACTGAAGCTTTCTTT; CDR3aa: CASSEWRGNTEAFF
v_gene: TRBV5-6; d_gene: .; abundance: .; j_gene: TRBJ2-3; CDR3nt: TGTGCCAGCAGCTTGTCAACGGGGAGCACAGATACGCAGTATTTT; CDR3aa: CASSLSTGSTDTQYF
v_gene: TRBV28; d_gene: .; abundance: .; j_gene: TRBJ2-7; CDR3nt: TGTGCCAGCAGGGGGGGAGAAGAGCAGTACTTC; CDR3aa: CASRGGEEQYF
v_gene: TRBV5-4; d_gene: TRBD2; abundance: .; j_gene: TRBJ2-2; CDR3nt: TGTGCCAGCAGCTTGCGGGAGGCGAACACCGGGGAGCTGTTTTTT; CDR3aa: CASSLREANTGELFF
v_gene: TRBV7-9; d_gene: .; abundance: few; j_gene: TRBJ2-7; CDR3nt: TGTGCCAGCAGCTTGAGGGAACTCTACGAGCAGTACTTC; CDR3aa: CASSLRELYEQYF
v_gene: TRBV7-9; d_gene: .; abundance: .; j_gene: TRBJ2-7; CDR3nt: TGTGCCAGCAGCTTACCGGGGTCCTACGAGCAGTACTTC; CDR3aa: CASSLPGSYEQYF
v_gene: TRBV7-9; d_gene: TRBD1; abundance: .; j_gene: TRBJ2-7; CDR3nt: TGTGCCAGCAGCTTAGAGGACAGGGGGCTTGTCGAGCAGTACTTC; CDR3aa: CASSLEDRGLVEQYF
v_gene: TRBV6-5; d_gene: .; abundance: .; j_gene: TRBJ2-1; CDR3nt: TGTGCCAGCAGTTACGTTCCGGCCCAGAATGAGCAGTTCTTC; CDR3aa: CASSYVPAQNEQFF
v_gene: TRBV21-1; d_gene: .; abundance: .; j_gene: TRBJ2-7; CDR3nt: TGTGCCAGCAGCAAAGATAGCGGGGGAACCTACGAGCAGTACTTC; CDR3aa: CASSKDSGGTYEQYF
v_gene: TRBV5-6; d_gene: .; abundance: few; j_gene: TRBJ2-7; CDR3nt: TGTGCCAGCAGAGGCAGCTCCTACGAGCAGTACTTC; CDR3aa: CASRGSSYEQYF
v_gene: TRBV9; d_gene: .; abundance: few; j_gene: TRBJ2-3; CDR3nt: TGTGCCAGCAGCGCCCCGCCGGGGCGAAGCACAGATACGCAGTATTTT; CDR3aa: CASSAPPGRSTDTQYF
v_gene: TRBV6-1; d_gene: .; abundance: .; j_gene: TRBJ1-4; CDR3nt: TGTGCCAGCAGTGAAAACCAGGACACTTACGGGGCAACTAATGAAAAACTGTTTTTT; CDR3aa: CASSENQDTYGATNEKLFF
v_gene: TRBV9; d_gene: .; abundance: once; j_gene: TRBJ2-1; CDR3nt: TGTGCCAGCAGCGTAGCCCAAGACCTCCCCGAGAATGAGCAGTTCTTC; CDR3aa: CASSVAQDLPENEQFF
v_gene: TRBV9; d_gene: .; abundance: .; j_gene: TRBJ2-2; CDR3nt: TGTGCCAGCAGCGTAGCTTCGTCAGGGGTGACGAACACCGGGGAGCTGTTTTTT; CDR3aa: CASSVASSGVTNTGELFF
v_gene: TRBV6-5; d_gene: .; abundance: .; j_gene: TRBJ1-1; CDR3nt: TGTGCCAGCAGTTACTCGAGATCAGGGGCCTTTGTTGAAGCTTTCTTT; CDR3aa: CASSYSRSGAFVEAFF
v_gene: TRBV7-9; d_gene: .; abundance: few; j_gene: TRBJ1-5; CDR3nt: TGTGCCAGCAGCTTAGATAATCAGCCCCAGCATTTT; CDR3aa: CASSLDNQPQHF
v_gene: TRBV6-5; d_gene: TRBD1; abundance: .; j_gene: TRBJ2-5; CDR3nt: TGTGCCAGCAGTTACTTTGGGACAGCGATCCAAGAGACCCAGTACTTC; CDR3aa: CASSYFGTAIQETQYF